This TCR beta chain appears in the sequencing data of a study of blood T cells in healthy people across ages. Overall study findings and caveats: With unsorted PBMCs, a conclusive comparison of naive versus antigen-experienced cells was not possible.

This clonotype was counted a single time. Its target is unknown. Isolation recovered at least 6.5 million PBMCs from every sample. Alongside a J-beta primer mix, a sample-barcoded 5' primer served in a second PCR lasting about 7 to 11 cycles. A template-switch adaptor containing 12 random nucleotides labeled each cDNA molecule. TCRdb called the 5' RACE reads again in MiXCR, with one record for every CDR3 protein. This sample carries about 930,000 distinct CDR3 sequences, about 28% of them seen once, and the ten largest clones take about 10%. These records were also assigned to another study, of T cells of mothers and their children.

Specimen: blood. The source is a woman between 35 and 50 years old in good health.

The CDR3 here is CASSAGSVNEKLFF. The CDR3 coding sequence is TGTGCCAGCAGCGCGGGGAGCGTTAATGAAAAACTGTTTTTT. V and J are TRBV5-5 and TRBJ1-4; D uncertain. The CDR3 spans 14 residues. Trimming left V 4 bases short and J 4 bases short, with 11 bases between. Germline loops: CDR1 SGHKS, CDR2 YYEKEE (reference sequence).